Presented here are 10 T cell receptor beta chains from one specimen sequenced in a study of T cells after somatic rescue of genetic block. Produced via immunoSEQ multiplex PCR; TCRdb's table is partial and in-frame only. The sample lists approximately 100,000 clones; 80% to 90% were seen once. The specimen sequenced was peripheral blood mononuclear cells (PBMCs). The receptors were gathered from a woman under 30.

The chain carries TRBV11-3 and TRBJ2-1; 15 nucleotides agree with TRBD2. CDR3 size: 16 residues. Germline values: CDR1 SGHNT, CDR2 YENEEA. The ends lost 3 bases at V and 3 bases at J; junction bases unmatched: 0. The CDR3 DNA is TGTGCCAGCAGCTTGGGACTAGCGGGAGGCTACAATGAGCAGTTCTTC. This translates into CASSLGLAGGYNEQFF. The variable domain in full, with the rest retrieved from reference TRBV11-3 and TRBJ2-1, is EAGVVQSPRYKIIEKKQPVAFWCNPISGHNTLYWYLQNLGQGPELLIRYENEEAVDDSQLPKDRFSAERLKGVDSTLKIQPAELGDSAVYLCASSLGLAGGYNEQFFGPGTRLTVL.

The chain carries TRBV25-1 and TRBJ1-2, with D possibly being TRBD1 (6 bases). Germline V gene sequence: CDR1 MGHDK, CDR2 SYGVNS. V lost 6 bases to trimming and J lost 6 bases, with 20 bases between them. CDR3 length equals 15 residues. CDR3: CASRETGGPVDGYTF. In DNA form, the CDR3 reads TGTGCCAGCAGGGAGACGGGGGGGCCGGTTGATGGCTACACCTTC.

The chain carries TRBV6-1 and TRBJ2-2, with D perhaps matching TRBD2 (7 bases). V was shortened by 7 bases and J by 6 bases, with 18 bases between the two germline ends. This CDR3 spans 15 amino acids. Per germline, CDR1 MNHNS and CDR2 SASEGT. The CDR3 DNA reads as TGTGCCAGCATGGAGGTGGAGGGGGGGTCCGGGGAGCTGTTTTTT. This sequence encodes CASMEVEGGSGELFF.

The chain links TRBV29-1 to TRBJ2-1; D is possibly TRBD1 (7 bases). V dropped 4 bases and J dropped 8 bases, with 18 bases sitting between them. Germline V gene data show CDR1 as SQVTM and CDR2 as ANQGSEA. CDR3 length: 14 residues. The CDR3 is CSVARGRGADEQFF. CDR3 coding DNA: TGCAGCGTTGCGCGGGGCAGGGGGGCCGATGAGCAGTTCTTC.

This clone was recorded only once. The genes are TRBV10-3 and TRBJ2-1; unclear D gene. The CDR3 extends over 12 amino acids. Germline CDR1 is ENHRY and CDR2 is SYGVKD. V lost 0 bases, J lost 8 bases, and 5 bases lay in between. DNA for the CDR3: TGTGCCATCAGTGAGTCGGTGGATGAGCAGTTCTTC. This gives the protein CAISESVDEQFF.

The rearrangement links TRBV9 to TRBJ2-3; D is unresolved. Germline values: CDR1 SGDLS, CDR2 YYNGEE. Between the trimmed V and J ends, which lost 2 bases and 0 bases, there was a span of 10 bases. This CDR3 is built from 15 residues. The CDR3 DNA follows: TGTGCCAGCAGCGTGGGGTTCGGGAGCACAGATACGCAGTATTTT. This gives the protein CASSVGFGSTDTQYF.

V and J are TRBV10-3 and TRBJ2-7, with 8 bases identical to TRBD2. The germline V gene encodes CDR1 ENHRY and CDR2 SYGVKD. The CDR3 is made up of 14 amino acids. After removal of 6 bases from V and 7 bases from J, the junction contained 11 bases not matched to a gene. CDR3 in DNA: TGTGCCATCAGGACAGCGGGAGCCCGCGTAGAGCAGTACTTC. Translating gives CAIRTAGARVEQYF.

This chain connects TRBV5-6 to TRBJ1-2, with 7 bases identical to TRBD1. The CDR3 is 13 amino acids. Germline values: CDR1 SGHDT, CDR2 YYEEEE. V shed 3 bases and J 8 bases; nucleotides not matched to a gene: 7. CDR3 in amino acids: CASSSRQGGGYTF. CDR3 bases: TGTGCCAGCAGCTCACGACAGGGAGGAGGCTACACCTTC.

The chain uses TRBV19 and TRBJ2-7, with 8 bases lining up with TRBD1. Looked up from germline, CDR1 is LNHDA and CDR2 is SQIVND (reference sequence). This CDR3 is 15 amino acids long. J lost 1 base, V lost 3 bases, and 5 bases had no gene match. CDR3 in amino acids: CASSMPGGDSYEQYF. CDR3 DNA: TGTGCCAGTAGTATGCCAGGGGGCGATTCCTACGAGCAGTACTTC.

The chain combines TRBV28 with TRBJ1-4, with a tentative D call TRBD1 (5 bases). Trimming removed 6 bases from V and 5 bases from J, with 7 bases in between. The germline V gene has CDR1 MDHEN and CDR2 SYDVKM. The CDR3 has 12 amino acids. This CDR3 reads CASRWGNEKLFF. The CDR3 region has the DNA TGTGCCAGCAGGTGGGGGAATGAAAAACTGTTTTTT. The full variable domain, with the rest looked up from reference TRBV28 and TRBJ1-4, is DVKVTQSSRYLVKRTGEKVFLECVQDMDHENMFWYRQDPGLGLRLIYFSYDVKMKEKGDIPEGYSVSREKKERFSLILESASTNQTSMYLCASRWGNEKLFFGSGTQLSVL.